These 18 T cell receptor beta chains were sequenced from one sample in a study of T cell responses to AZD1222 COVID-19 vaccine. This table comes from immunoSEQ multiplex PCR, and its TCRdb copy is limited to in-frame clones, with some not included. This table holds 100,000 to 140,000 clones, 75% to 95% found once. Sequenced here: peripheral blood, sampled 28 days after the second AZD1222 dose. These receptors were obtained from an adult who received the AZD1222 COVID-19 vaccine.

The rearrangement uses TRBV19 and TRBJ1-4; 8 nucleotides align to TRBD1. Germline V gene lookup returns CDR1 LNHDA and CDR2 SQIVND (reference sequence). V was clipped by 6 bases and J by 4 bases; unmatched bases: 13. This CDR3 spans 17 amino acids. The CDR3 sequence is CASRTGAGGLFNEKLFF. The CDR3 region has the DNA TGTGCCAGTAGGACAGGGGCCGGAGGGCTCTTTAATGAAAAACTGTTTTTT.

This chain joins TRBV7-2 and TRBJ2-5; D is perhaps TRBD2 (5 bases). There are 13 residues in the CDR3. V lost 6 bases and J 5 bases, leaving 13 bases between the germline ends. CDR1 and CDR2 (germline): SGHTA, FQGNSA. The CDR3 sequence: CASRRGPGETQYF. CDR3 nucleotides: TGTGCCAGCAGACGCGGACCGGGGGAGACCCAGTACTTC.

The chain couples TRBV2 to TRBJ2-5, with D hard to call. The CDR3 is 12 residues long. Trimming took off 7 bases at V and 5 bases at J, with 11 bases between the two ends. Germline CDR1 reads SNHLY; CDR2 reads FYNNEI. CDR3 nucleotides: TGTGCCAGCACGAGCGTACGGGAGACCCAGTACTTC. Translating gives CASTSVRETQYF.

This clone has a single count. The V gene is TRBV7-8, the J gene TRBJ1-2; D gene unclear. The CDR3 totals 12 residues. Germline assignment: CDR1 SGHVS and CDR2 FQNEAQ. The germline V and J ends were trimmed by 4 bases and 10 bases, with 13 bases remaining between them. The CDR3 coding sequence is TGTGCCAGCAGCTCCCTGGCCTTCGACTACACCTTC. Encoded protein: CASSSLAFDYTF.

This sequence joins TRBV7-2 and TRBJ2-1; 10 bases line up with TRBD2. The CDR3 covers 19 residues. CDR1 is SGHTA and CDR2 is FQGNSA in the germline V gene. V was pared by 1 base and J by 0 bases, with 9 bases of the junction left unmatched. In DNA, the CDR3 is TGTGCCAGCAGCTTAGGGGTAGCGGGGGGCCTAGCCTCCTACAATGAGCAGTTCTTC. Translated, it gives CASSLGVAGGLASYNEQFF.

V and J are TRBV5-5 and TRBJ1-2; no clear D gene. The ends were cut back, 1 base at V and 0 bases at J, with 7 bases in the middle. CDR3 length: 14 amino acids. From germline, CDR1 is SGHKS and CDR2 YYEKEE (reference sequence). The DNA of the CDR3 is TGTGCCAGCAGCTTGCAAGTAGCTAACTATGGCTACACCTTC. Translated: CASSLQVANYGYTF.

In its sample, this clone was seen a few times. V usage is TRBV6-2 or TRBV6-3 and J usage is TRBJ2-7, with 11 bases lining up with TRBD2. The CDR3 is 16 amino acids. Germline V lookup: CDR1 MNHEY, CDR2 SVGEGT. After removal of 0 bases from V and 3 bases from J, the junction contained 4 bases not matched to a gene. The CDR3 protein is CASSYSTSGTGYEQYF. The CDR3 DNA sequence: TGTGCCAGCAGTTACTCGACTAGCGGGACAGGCTACGAGCAGTACTTC.

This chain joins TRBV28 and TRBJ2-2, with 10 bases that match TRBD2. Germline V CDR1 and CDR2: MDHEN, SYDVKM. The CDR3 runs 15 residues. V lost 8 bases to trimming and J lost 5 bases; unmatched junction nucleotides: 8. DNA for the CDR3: TGTGCCAGCTGGGGTAGCGGGGGGTATACCGGGGAGCTGTTTTTT. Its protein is CASWGSGGYTGELFF.

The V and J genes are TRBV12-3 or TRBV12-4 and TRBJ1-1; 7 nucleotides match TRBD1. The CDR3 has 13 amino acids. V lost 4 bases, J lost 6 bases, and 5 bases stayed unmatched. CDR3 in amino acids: CASSSLQGAEAFF. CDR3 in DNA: TGTGCCAGCAGTTCCCTCCAGGGGGCTGAAGCTTTCTTT.

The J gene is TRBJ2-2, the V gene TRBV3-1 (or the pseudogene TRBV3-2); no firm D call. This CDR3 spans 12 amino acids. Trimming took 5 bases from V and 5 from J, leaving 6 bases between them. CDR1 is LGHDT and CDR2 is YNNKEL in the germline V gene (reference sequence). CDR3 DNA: TGTGCCAGCAGCTATAGGACCGGGGAGCTGTTTTTT. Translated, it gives CASSYRTGELFF.

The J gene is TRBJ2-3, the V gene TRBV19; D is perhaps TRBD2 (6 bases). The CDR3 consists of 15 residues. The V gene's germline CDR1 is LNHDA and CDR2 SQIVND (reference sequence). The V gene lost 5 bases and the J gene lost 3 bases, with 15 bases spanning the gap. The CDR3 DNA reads TGTGCCAGTAGTCCGGGGTGGGCGGGGACAGATACGCAGTATTTT. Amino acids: CASSPGWAGTDTQYF.

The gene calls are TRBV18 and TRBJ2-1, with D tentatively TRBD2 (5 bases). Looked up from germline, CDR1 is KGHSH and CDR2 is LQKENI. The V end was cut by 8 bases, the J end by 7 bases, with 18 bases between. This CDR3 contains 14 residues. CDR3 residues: CASLRGLSGNEQFF. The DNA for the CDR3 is TGTGCCAGCCTTCGTGGCCTATCGGGAAATGAGCAGTTCTTC.

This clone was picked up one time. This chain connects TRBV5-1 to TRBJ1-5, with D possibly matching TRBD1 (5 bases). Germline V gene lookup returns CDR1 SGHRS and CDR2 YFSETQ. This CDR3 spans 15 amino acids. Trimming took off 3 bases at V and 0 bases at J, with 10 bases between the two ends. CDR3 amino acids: CASSSTGNSNQPQHF. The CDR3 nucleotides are TGCGCCAGCAGCTCTACAGGAAATAGCAATCAGCCCCAGCATTTT.

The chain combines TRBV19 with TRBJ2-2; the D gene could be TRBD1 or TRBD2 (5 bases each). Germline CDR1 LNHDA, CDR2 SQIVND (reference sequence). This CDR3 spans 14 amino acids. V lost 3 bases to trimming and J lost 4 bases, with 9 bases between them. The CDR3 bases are TGTGCCAGTAGTATGAGGGGCGTCACCGGGGAGCTGTTTTTT. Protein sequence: CASSMRGVTGELFF.

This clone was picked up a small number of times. CDR3 DNA sequence: TGTGCCAGCTGGGACGGGGGACATAGCAATCAGCCCCAGCATTTT. It yields the protein CASWDGGHSNQPQHF. The rearrangement joins TRBV18 to TRBJ1-5, with D possibly TRBD1 on 6 matching bases. In germline, CDR1 is KGHSH, CDR2 LQKENI. This CDR3 has 15 amino acids. The V end was cut by 7 bases, the J end by 0 bases, with 13 bases between.

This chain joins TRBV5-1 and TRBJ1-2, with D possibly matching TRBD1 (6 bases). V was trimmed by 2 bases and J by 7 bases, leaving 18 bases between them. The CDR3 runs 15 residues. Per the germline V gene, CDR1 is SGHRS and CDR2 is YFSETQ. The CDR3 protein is CASSLRSTGPGGYTF. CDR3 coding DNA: TGCGCCAGCAGCTTAAGATCGACAGGCCCGGGTGGCTACACCTTC.

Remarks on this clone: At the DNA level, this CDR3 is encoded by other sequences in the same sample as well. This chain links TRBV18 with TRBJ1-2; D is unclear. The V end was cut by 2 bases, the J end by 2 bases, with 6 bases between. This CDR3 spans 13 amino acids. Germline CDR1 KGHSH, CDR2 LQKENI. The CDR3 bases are TGTGCCAGCTCACCAACGGCGAACTATGGCTACACCTTC. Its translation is CASSPTANYGYTF.

This chain's CDR3 is CASSINSLNTEAFF. The CDR3 coding sequence is TGTGCCAGTAGTATTAACAGTTTAAACACTGAAGCTTTCTTT. The J gene is TRBJ1-1, the V gene TRBV19; D is undetermined. V was trimmed by 3 bases and J by 2 bases, leaving 10 bases between them. The CDR3 has 14 residues. The germline V gene encodes CDR1 LNHDA and CDR2 SQIVND (reference sequence).